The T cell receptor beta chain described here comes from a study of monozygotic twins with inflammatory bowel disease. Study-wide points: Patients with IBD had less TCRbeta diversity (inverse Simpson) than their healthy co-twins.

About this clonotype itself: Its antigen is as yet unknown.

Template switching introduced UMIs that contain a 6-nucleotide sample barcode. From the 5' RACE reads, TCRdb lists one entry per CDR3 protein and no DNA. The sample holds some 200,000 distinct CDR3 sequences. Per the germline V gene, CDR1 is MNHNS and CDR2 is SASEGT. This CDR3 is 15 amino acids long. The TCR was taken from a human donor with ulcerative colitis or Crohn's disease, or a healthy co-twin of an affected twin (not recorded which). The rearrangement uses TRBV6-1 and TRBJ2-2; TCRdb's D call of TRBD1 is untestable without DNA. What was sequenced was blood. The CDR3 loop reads CASSEGQGWTGELFF.